These 31 T cell receptor beta chains originate from one sample sequenced in a study of blood T cells in healthy people across ages. The authors ran a second PCR of about 6 to 12 cycles using a sample-barcoded 5' primer and a J-beta primer mix. TCRdb reanalysed the 5' RACE reads using MiXCR and keeps one entry per CDR3 protein. The repertoire holds around 1,500,000 distinct CDR3 sequences, with 28% as singletons. The sequencing input was blood. The receptor set was obtained from a woman aged 25-40 years in good health.

There are many counts of this clonotype. The chain joins TRBV29-1 to TRBJ1-2; 9 bases agree with TRBD1. CDR3 length: 13 residues. Germline assignment: CDR1 SQVTM and CDR2 ANQGSEA. With V trimmed by 5 bases and J by 7 bases, 8 bases remained unmatched. CDR3 loop: CSVWTGARGGYTF. In DNA form, the CDR3 reads TGCAGCGTTTGGACAGGGGCCAGGGGTGGCTACACCTTC.

This clonotype was seen repeatedly, ten times or more. The chain couples TRBV5-1 to TRBJ1-2; perhaps TRBD1 as D (6 bases). In germline, CDR1 is SGHRS, CDR2 YFSETQ. V was clipped by 4 bases and J by 7 bases, with 11 bases between them. The CDR3 spans 12 residues. The DNA of the CDR3 is TGCGCCAGCAGCACAGGGCGAGGTGGCTACACCTTC. Residues: CASSTGRGGYTF.

The chain is built from TRBV7-2 and TRBJ2-1; 13 bases are a match to TRBD2. The CDR3 runs to 16 residues. Trimming took 5 bases from V and 7 from J; bases not matched to a gene: 8. The germline CDR1 and CDR2 sequences are SGHTA and FQGNSA. The CDR3 DNA reads as TGTGCCAGCAGCCATCGGACTAGCGGGAGAATTAATGAGCAGTTCTTC. Encoded protein: CASSHRTSGRINEQFF.

The sample holds a few counts of this clonotype. This chain connects TRBV7-9 to TRBJ2-7, with 8 bases identical to TRBD1. CDR3 size: 17 residues. The J segment lost 1 base and the V segment lost 4 bases, leaving 12 bases of the junction unmatched. CDR1 SEHNR and CDR2 FQNEAQ come from the germline V gene (reference sequence). For the CDR3, the DNA is TGTGCCAGCAGCTCTGGGCGGTCCCGGGACAGGTCCTACGAGCAGTACTTC. It translates to CASSSGRSRDRSYEQYF.

Only a few counts were recorded for this clonotype. The chain combines TRBV20-1 with TRBJ2-3; TRBD2 matches 11 bases. Per the germline V gene, CDR1 is DFQATT and CDR2 is SNEGSKA (reference sequence). The CDR3 extends over 16 amino acids. Losses at the gene ends were 5 bases for V and 2 bases for J; bases not matched to a gene: 9. The CDR3: CSAPTSGGTVTDTQYF. In DNA form, the CDR3 reads TGCAGTGCTCCTACTAGCGGGGGCACCGTCACAGATACGCAGTATTTT.

This clonotype was observed at least ten times. The chain combines TRBV20-1 with TRBJ2-7; 7 nucleotides align to TRBD1. The germline CDR1 and CDR2 sequences are DFQATT and SNEGSKA (reference sequence). This CDR3 spans 19 amino acids. Losses at the gene ends were 2 bases for V and 3 bases for J; bases not matched to a gene: 22. CDR3 bases: TGCAGTGCTAGATATTCTTACGGCAATGGACAGGAAACTGTCTACGAGCAGTACTTC. Translation: CSARYSYGNGQETVYEQYF.

The CDR3 is CASSRILFGRVGTDTQYF. CDR3 DNA: TGCGCCAGCAGCCGGATCCTATTCGGGAGGGTCGGCACAGATACGCAGTATTTT. This chain links TRBV5-1 with TRBJ2-3; 8 bases map to TRBD2. V trimming: 4 bases; J trimming: 1 base; junction bases outside the gene matches: 14. Per the germline V gene, CDR1 is SGHRS and CDR2 is YFSETQ. CDR3 length: 18 residues.

The CDR3 loop reads CASRDSTVRNEQYF. CDR3 nucleotide sequence: TGTGCCAGCAGGGACTCTACAGTTAGGAATGAGCAGTACTTC. The chain recombines TRBV6-6 with TRBJ2-5; D is possibly TRBD2 (5 bases). Germline values: CDR1 MNHNY, CDR2 SVGAGI (reference sequence). This CDR3 has 14 amino acids. V was shortened by 6 bases and J by 11 bases, with 22 bases between the two germline ends.

The chain employs TRBV11-2 and TRBJ2-7; 8 bases match TRBD1. The germline V gene encodes CDR1 SGHAT and CDR2 FQNNGV. V gave up 1 base and J gave up 5 bases; unmatched junction bases: 7. The CDR3 loop spans 15 amino acids. The CDR3 loop reads CASSLAQGALNEQYF. The CDR3 coding sequence is TGTGCCAGCAGCTTAGCCCAGGGGGCGCTTAACGAGCAGTACTTC.

This chain connects TRBV20-1 to TRBJ2-1; D may be TRBD2 (5 bases). There are 16 residues in the CDR3. Trimming left V 4 bases short and J 2 bases short, with 18 bases between. Germline CDR1 and CDR2: DFQATT and SNEGSKA (reference sequence). The CDR3 is CSATGWENPTYNEQFF. The CDR3 coding sequence is TGCAGTGCTACGGGATGGGAGAATCCGACCTACAATGAGCAGTTCTTC.

In the case of this clonotype: The junction differs from germline at one of its ends, possibly a read error. V is TRBV12-3 or TRBV12-4 and J is TRBJ1-5; TRBD1 might be the D (5 bases). This CDR3 has 16 amino acids. CDR3 loop: CASSFGARGSSQPRHF. The CDR3, as DNA: TGTGCCAGCAGTTTCGGGGCCCGGGGGTCGAGTCAGCCCCGGCATTTT.

Comment on this clonotype: A much bigger clone sits one base away, suggesting this may be a read error. This chain uses TRBV9 with TRBJ2-7; 7 bases map to TRBD1. V was clipped by 0 bases and J by 3 bases; unmatched bases: 3. The CDR3 length is 14 residues. The germline CDR1 and CDR2 sequences are SGDLS and YYNGEE. CDR3: CASSVGDSCYEQYF. In DNA, the CDR3 is TGTGCCAGCAGCGTAGGGGACAGTTGCTACGAGCAGTACTTC.

As to this clonotype: Germline and junction disagree at one end, which may indicate a read error. The chain employs TRBV18 and TRBJ2-3; D uncertain. This CDR3 contains 15 residues. The germline CDR1 and CDR2 sequences are KGHSH and LQKENI. DNA for the CDR3: TGTGCCGGCTCACCGTCCGGCCAGAGCACAGATACGCAGTATTTT. Its protein product is CAGSPSGQSTDTQYF.

This chain links TRBV11-2 with TRBJ2-1; no firm D call. The length of the CDR3 is 20 residues. From germline, CDR1 is SGHAT and CDR2 FQNNGV. V was shortened by 5 bases and J by 3 bases, with 29 bases between the two germline ends. CDR3: CASSTLRHYMGSKIYNEQFF. CDR3 bases: TGTGCCAGCAGCACCCTCAGGCATTACATGGGGTCCAAAATCTACAATGAGCAGTTCTTC.

The J gene is TRBJ2-1, the V gene TRBV29-1; D may be TRBD2 (6 bases). V was clipped by 5 bases and J by 9 bases, with 14 bases between them. CDR3 length equals 12 residues. Germline CDR1 is SQVTM and CDR2 is ANQGSEA. The CDR3 reads CSVWRDGGEQFF. The CDR3 region has the DNA TGCAGCGTTTGGAGGGATGGGGGTGAGCAGTTCTTC.

This clonotype was detected many times. The chain recombines TRBV20-1 with TRBJ2-7, with D possibly being TRBD2 (5 bases). The CDR3 is 13 amino acids. Germline CDR1 DFQATT, CDR2 SNEGSKA (reference sequence). Trimming left V 3 bases short and J 5 bases short, with 14 bases between. CDR3 loop: CSASATNSDEQYF. The CDR3 region has the DNA TGCAGTGCTAGCGCGACTAATAGCGACGAGCAGTACTTC.

The V call is TRBV18, the J call TRBJ2-5, with D possibly matching TRBD2 (6 bases). The J call may be mistaken, given a closer DNA end match to TRBJ2-7. The CDR3 is 17 amino acids. Germline lookup yields CDR1 KGHSH and CDR2 LQKENI. The CDR3 DNA sequence: TGTGCCAGCTCACCACGGGCGGGACCGGGAAGGGTCCGCGAGCAGTACTTC. Amino acid sequence: CASSPRAGPGRVREQYF.

The chain employs TRBV7-9 and TRBJ1-2, with D uncertain. CDR3 size: 13 residues. Germline-derived CDR1 and CDR2 are SEHNR and FQNEAQ (reference sequence). V lost 5 bases to trimming and J lost 9 bases, with 16 bases between them. CDR3 amino acids: CASSPYEGYSYTF. The CDR3 region has the DNA TGTGCCAGCAGCCCCTACGAGGGTTATAGCTACACCTTC.

This clonotype was picked up many times. V is TRBV7-2 and J is TRBJ2-7, with 9 bases matching TRBD2. Trimming removed 7 bases from V and 7 bases from J; junction bases left unmatched: 17. In germline, CDR1 is SGHTA, CDR2 FQGNSA. The CDR3 loop spans 16 amino acids. CDR3 DNA sequence: TGTGCCAGCACTCAGGGGGGGACTAGCCCTATCCGAGAGCAGTACTTC. Translated: CASTQGGTSPIREQYF.

The CDR3: CASSLEPPEYYEQYF. The CDR3 nucleotides read TGCGCCAGCAGCTTGGAGCCACCTGAATACTACGAGCAGTACTTC. The rearrangement joins TRBV5-1 to TRBJ2-7, with no clear D. Trimming took off 0 bases at V and 3 bases at J, with 13 bases between the two ends. Germline loops: CDR1 SGHRS, CDR2 YFSETQ. This CDR3 contains 15 residues.

The J gene is TRBJ2-1, the V gene TRBV29-1, with D perhaps TRBD2 (7 bases). Germline values: CDR1 SQVTM, CDR2 ANQGSEA. V was shortened by 6 bases and J by 5 bases, with 20 bases between the two germline ends. The CDR3 contains 15 residues. The CDR3 here is CSVRGGEGWDNEQFF. The CDR3 DNA is TGCAGCGTGAGGGGGGGCGAAGGGTGGGACAATGAGCAGTTCTTC.

V usage is TRBV7-2 and J usage is TRBJ2-1; 9 nucleotides align to TRBD2. The length of the CDR3 is 15 residues. CDR1 and CDR2 from the germline V gene are SGHTA and FQGNSA. The V gene end was trimmed by 7 bases and the J gene end by 8 bases; junction bases not matched to a gene: 12. The CDR3 loop reads CASILGIGTSYEQFF. The CDR3 DNA sequence: TGTGCCAGCATCCTAGGGATAGGGACTAGCTATGAGCAGTTCTTC.

The V gene is TRBV12-3 or TRBV12-4, the J gene TRBJ1-2, with D perhaps TRBD1 (5 bases). The CDR3 contains 13 residues. V shed 6 bases and J shed 8 bases, with 16 bases lying between them. The CDR3 is CASRPSGSEGYTF. CDR3 coding DNA: TGTGCCAGCAGACCCTCAGGGAGCGAGGGCTACACCTTC.

This clonotype was picked up a small number of times. The chain's CDR3 is CASSIGTSGTNTGELFF. The CDR3, as DNA: TGTGCCAGCAGCATAGGGACTAGCGGGACAAACACCGGGGAGCTGTTTTTT. The chain recombines TRBV9 with TRBJ2-2; 13 bases align to TRBD2. The CDR3 loop spans 17 amino acids. J gave up 2 bases and V 4 bases, and 5 bases lay outside the gene matches. Germline loops: CDR1 SGDLS, CDR2 YYNGEE.

This clonotype has a count of ten or more. The V gene is TRBV5-5, the J gene TRBJ2-7, with 9 bases fitting TRBD1. CDR1 is SGHKS and CDR2 is YYEKEE in the germline V gene (reference sequence). The CDR3 loop spans 13 amino acids. V trimming: 4 bases; J trimming: 3 bases; junction bases outside the gene matches: 2. The CDR3 loop reads CASSRTGVYEQYF. In DNA form, the CDR3 reads TGTGCCAGCAGCAGGACAGGGGTCTACGAGCAGTACTTC.

Ten or more counts support this clonotype. The chain uses TRBV6-4 and TRBJ2-3; D perhaps matches TRBD2 (6 bases). Per germline, CDR1 MRHNA and CDR2 SNTAGT. This CDR3 is 13 amino acids long. Trimming removed 3 bases from V and 6 bases from J, with 10 bases in between. The CDR3 DNA is TGTGCCAGCAGTGAACAAGGAGGGGATACGCAGTATTTT. Translation: CASSEQGGDTQYF.

A remark on this clonotype: Just one base apart from a much larger clone, this may be a read error. This chain uses TRBV7-9 with TRBJ2-3; 9 bases match TRBD2. The CDR3 has 15 amino acids. Trimming cost V 5 bases and J 0 bases; bases outside gene matches: 3. From germline, CDR1 is SEHNR and CDR2 FQNEAQ (reference sequence). CDR3 sequence reads: CASSGLARSTDTQYF. For the CDR3, the DNA is TGTGCCAGCAGCGGACTAGCGAGGAGCACAGATACGCAGTATTTT.

This clonotype was seen only a few times. The V and J genes are TRBV20-1 and TRBJ2-4; D could derive from TRBD1 or TRBD2 (6 bases each). Germline V gene lookup returns CDR1 DFQATT and CDR2 SNEGSKA (reference sequence). The V gene lost 1 base and the J gene lost 0 bases, with 13 bases spanning the gap. The CDR3 totals 16 residues. The CDR3: CSARGGAVLAKNIQYF. In DNA form, the CDR3 reads TGCAGTGCTAGAGGGGGGGCGGTCCTAGCCAAAAACATTCAGTACTTC.

V usage is TRBV5-1 and J usage is TRBJ1-5; 7 nucleotides line up with TRBD1. The germline gives CDR1 SGHRS, CDR2 YFSETQ. The V segment lost 2 bases and the J segment 1 base; nucleotides outside the gene matches: 6. CDR3 length equals 16 residues. CDR3 coding DNA: TGCGCCAGCAGCTTCCGGGTGACAGGGAGCAATCAGCCCCAGCATTTT. This sequence encodes CASSFRVTGSNQPQHF.

At least ten counts were recorded for this clonotype. The V and J genes are TRBV7-2 and TRBJ2-7, with a tentative D call TRBD2 (6 bases). The V gene lost 2 bases and the J gene lost 3 bases, with 11 bases spanning the gap. Looked up from germline, CDR1 is SGHTA and CDR2 is FQGNSA. This CDR3 is 14 amino acids long. The CDR3 sequence: CASSLSSADYEQYF. For the CDR3, the DNA is TGTGCCAGCAGCTTATCTAGCGCGGACTACGAGCAGTACTTC.

CDR3 sequence reads: CAGTRTGGTDTQYF. CDR3 bases: TGTGCCGGCACCCGGACAGGGGGCACAGATACGCAGTATTTT. This rearrangement joins TRBV7-9 to TRBJ2-3; 9 bases are a match to TRBD1. V shed 11 bases and J 1 base; nucleotides not matched to a gene: 7. CDR1 and CDR2 from the germline V gene are SEHNR and FQNEAQ (reference sequence). The CDR3 consists of 14 residues. The whole variable domain, remainder taken from reference TRBV7-9 and TRBJ2-3, is DTGVSQNPRHKITKRGQNVTFRCDPISEHNRLYWYRQTLGQGPEFLTYFQNEAQLEKSRLLSDRFSAERPKGSFSTLEIQRTEQGDSAMYLCAGTRTGGTDTQYFGPGTRLTVL.